Given below is one T cell receptor (beta chain) in context. This record comes from a study of blood T cell repertoires in COVID-19. Across the study: T cells, B-cell-depleted T cells, or PBMCs supplied cDNA or gDNA.

V was pared by 3 bases and J by 0 bases, with 12 bases between. The CDR3 sequence is 16 residues long. CDR1 is SNHLY and CDR2 is FYNNEI in the germline V gene. Per the study methods: Reference gene primer amplification yielded estimated nucleated cell counts. The protocol was immunoSEQ multiplex PCR, while the TCRdb copy is restricted to in-frame clones and leaves out a portion. Clone size and V and J calls were adopted from that table, with D and trimming inferred from the DNA. Counted here are around 300,000 clones, more than 70% occurring once; the ten biggest clones make up about 3%. This receptor was identified in a man aged 25-45 years with active or convalescent COVID-19. What was sequenced was peripheral blood. The chain is built from TRBV2 and TRBJ1-3; D possibly corresponds to TRBD1 (5 bases). In nucleotides, the CDR3 is TGTGCCAGCAGTGATGGTGGACATTTCTCTGGAAACACCATATATTTT. Its translation is CASSDGGHFSGNTIYF.